Given below is one T cell receptor (beta chain) in context. The CDR3 is 17 residues long. Germline V gives CDR1 MGHRA, CDR2 YSYEKL. J was trimmed by 2 bases and V by 2 bases; bases with no gene match: 5. This specimen comes from a study of blood T cell repertoires in COVID-19. In the authors' methods: Amplifying reference gene primers gave estimates of nucleated cell counts. Libraries were prepared by immunoSEQ multiplex PCR; TCRdb keeps only in-frame clonotypes and omits some of them. Clone size and V and J calls were adopted from that table, with D and trimming inferred from the DNA. The repertoire holds roughly 200,000 clones, with approximately 78% as singletons.

The TCR originated in a woman of 80 years or more with COVID-19, enrolled during active disease. Input material: peripheral blood. The V call is TRBV4-1, the J call TRBJ2-7, with 14 bases identical to TRBD2. The DNA of the CDR3 is TGCGCCAGCAGCCAACCCGGACTAGCGGGGGGAGCCTACGAGCAGTACTTC. Protein: CASSQPGLAGGAYEQYF.